Below are 5 T cell receptor beta chains sequenced from a single sample in a study of shared clonotypes between healthy human individuals. TCRdb's table, derived via immunoSEQ multiplex PCR, lists solely in-frame clones and lacks some. The table records under 750,000 clones, around 70% of them present only once. The sequencing input was memory CD4+ T cells sorted from blood. The subset denotes: CD45RA-negative fraction. Every receptor here comes from a woman in her 30s in good health.

The chain employs TRBV9 and TRBJ2-7; D is perhaps TRBD1 or TRBD2 (5 bases each). The ends were cut back, 6 bases at V and 3 bases at J, with 16 bases in the middle. CDR1 is SGDLS, CDR2 YYNGEE, per germline. This CDR3 comprises 14 residues. The CDR3, as DNA: TGTGCCAGCAAACCTGGGGGTCCGTTCTACGAGCAGTACTTC. Its protein is CASKPGGPFYEQYF.

The V gene is TRBV5-1, the J gene TRBJ2-1; unclear D gene. V lost 4 bases, J lost 2 bases, and 13 bases lay in between. This CDR3 is built from 15 residues. CDR1 is SGHRS and CDR2 is YFSETQ in the germline V gene. The CDR3 protein is CASSMASVAYNEQFF. CDR3 bases: TGCGCCAGCAGCATGGCGTCGGTGGCCTACAATGAGCAGTTCTTC.

This sequence joins TRBV20-1 and TRBJ2-7; D possibly corresponds to TRBD1 (5 bases). The CDR3 loop spans 11 amino acids. The V gene lost 7 bases and the J gene lost 1 base, with 8 bases spanning the gap. Germline V gene lookup returns CDR1 DFQATT and CDR2 SNEGSKA (reference sequence). The chain's CDR3 is CSGGPSYEQYF. The DNA for the CDR3 is TGCAGTGGGGGCCCATCCTACGAGCAGTACTTC.

At least ten counts were recorded for this clone. The chain couples TRBV4-2 to TRBJ2-7, with 11 bases that match TRBD2. Germline CDR1 LGHNA, CDR2 YNFKEQ. V lost 4 bases and J lost 5; bases outside the gene matches: 7. The CDR3 length is 15 residues. CDR3 nucleotide sequence: TGTGCCAGCAGCCCCCTTAGCGGGAGGGCCCACGAGCAGTACTTC. Amino acid sequence: CASSPLSGRAHEQYF.

The genes are TRBV11-3 and TRBJ2-7; D perhaps matches TRBD1 (6 bases). Germline V lookup: CDR1 SGHNT, CDR2 YENEEA. CDR3 length: 15 residues. V was clipped by 5 bases and J by 9 bases, with 23 bases between them. The CDR3 DNA sequence: TGTGCCAGCAGCCTTGACGCGACAGAGGGGGTTCGGCAGTACTTC. Encoded protein: CASSLDATEGVRQYF.